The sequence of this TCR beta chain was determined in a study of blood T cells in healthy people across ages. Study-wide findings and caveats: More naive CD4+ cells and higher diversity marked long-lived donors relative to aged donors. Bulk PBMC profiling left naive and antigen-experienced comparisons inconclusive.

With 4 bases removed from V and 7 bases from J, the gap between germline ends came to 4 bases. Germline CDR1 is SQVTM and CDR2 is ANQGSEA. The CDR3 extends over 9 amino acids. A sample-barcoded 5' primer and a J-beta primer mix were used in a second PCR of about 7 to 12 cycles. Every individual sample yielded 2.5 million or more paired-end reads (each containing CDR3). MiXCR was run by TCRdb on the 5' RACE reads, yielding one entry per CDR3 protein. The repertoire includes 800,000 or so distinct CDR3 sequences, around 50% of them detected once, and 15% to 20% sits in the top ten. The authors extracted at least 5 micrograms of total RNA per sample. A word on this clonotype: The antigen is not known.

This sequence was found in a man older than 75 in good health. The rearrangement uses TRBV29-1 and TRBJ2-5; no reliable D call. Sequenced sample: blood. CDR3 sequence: CSVGGTQYF. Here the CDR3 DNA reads TGCAGCGTTGGAGGGACCCAGTACTTC.